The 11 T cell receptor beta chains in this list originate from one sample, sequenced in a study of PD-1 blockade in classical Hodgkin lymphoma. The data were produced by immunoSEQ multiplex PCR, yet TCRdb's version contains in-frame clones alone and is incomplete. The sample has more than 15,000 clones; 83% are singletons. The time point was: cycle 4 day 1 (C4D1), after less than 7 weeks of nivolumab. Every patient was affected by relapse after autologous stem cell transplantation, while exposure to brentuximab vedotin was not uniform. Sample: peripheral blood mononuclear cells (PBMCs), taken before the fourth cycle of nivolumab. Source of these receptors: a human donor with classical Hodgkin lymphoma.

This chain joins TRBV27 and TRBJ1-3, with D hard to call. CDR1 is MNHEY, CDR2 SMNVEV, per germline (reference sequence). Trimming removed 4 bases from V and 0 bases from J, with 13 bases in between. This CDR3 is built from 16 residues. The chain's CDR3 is CASSSAGLLSGNTIYF. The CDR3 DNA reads TGTGCCAGCAGTTCGGCAGGACTCCTCTCTGGAAACACCATATATTTT.

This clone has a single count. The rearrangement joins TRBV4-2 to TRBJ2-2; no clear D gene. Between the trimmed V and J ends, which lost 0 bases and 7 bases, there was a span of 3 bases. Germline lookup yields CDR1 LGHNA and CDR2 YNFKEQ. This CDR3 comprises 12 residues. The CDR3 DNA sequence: TGTGCCAGCAGCCAAGACTTCGGGGAGCTGTTTTTT. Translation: CASSQDFGELFF.

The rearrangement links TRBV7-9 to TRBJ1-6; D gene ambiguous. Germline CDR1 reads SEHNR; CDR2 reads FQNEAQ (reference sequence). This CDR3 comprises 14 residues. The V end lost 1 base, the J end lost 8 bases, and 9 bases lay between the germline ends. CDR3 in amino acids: CASSLDGSDSPLHF. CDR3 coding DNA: TGTGCCAGCAGCTTAGATGGGTCGGATTCACCCCTCCACTTT.

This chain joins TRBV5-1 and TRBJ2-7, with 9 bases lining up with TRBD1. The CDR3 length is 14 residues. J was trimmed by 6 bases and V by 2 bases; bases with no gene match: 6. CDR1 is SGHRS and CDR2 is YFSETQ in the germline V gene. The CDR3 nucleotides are TGCGCCAGCAGCTTAATCTACAGGGGGCGCGAGCAGTACTTC. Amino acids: CASSLIYRGREQYF.

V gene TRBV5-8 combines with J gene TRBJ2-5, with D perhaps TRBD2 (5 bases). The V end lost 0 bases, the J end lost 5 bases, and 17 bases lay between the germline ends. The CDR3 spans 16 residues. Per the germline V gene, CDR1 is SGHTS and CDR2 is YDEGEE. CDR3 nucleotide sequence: TGTGCCAGCAGCTTGGCCCGGACCGGCACGGGGGAGACCCAGTACTTC. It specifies CASSLARTGTGETQYF.

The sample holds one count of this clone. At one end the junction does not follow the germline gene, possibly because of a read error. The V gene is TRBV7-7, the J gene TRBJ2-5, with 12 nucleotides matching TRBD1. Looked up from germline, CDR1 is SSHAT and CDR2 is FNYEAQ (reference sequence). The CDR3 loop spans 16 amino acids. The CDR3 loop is CASSNQGQGAVETQYF. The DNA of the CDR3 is TGTGCTAGCAGTAATCAGGGACAGGGGGCAGTAGAGACCCAGTACTTC. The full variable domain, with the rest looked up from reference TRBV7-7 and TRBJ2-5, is GAGVSQSPRYKVTKRGQDVTLRCDPISSHATLYWYQQALGQGPEFLTYFNYEAQPDKSGLPSDRFSAERPEGSISTLTIQRTEQRDSAMYRCASSNQGQGAVETQYFGPGTRLLVL.

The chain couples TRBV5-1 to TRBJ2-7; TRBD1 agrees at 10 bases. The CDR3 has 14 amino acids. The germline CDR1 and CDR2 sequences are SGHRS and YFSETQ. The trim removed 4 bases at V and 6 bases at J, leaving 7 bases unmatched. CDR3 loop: CASSVRDRGSEQYF. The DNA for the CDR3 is TGCGCCAGCAGCGTCCGGGACAGGGGCTCCGAGCAGTACTTC. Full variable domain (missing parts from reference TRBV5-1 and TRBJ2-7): KAGVTQTPRYLIKTRGQQVTLSCSPISGHRSVSWYQQTPGQGLQFLFEYFSETQRNKGNFPGRFSGRQFSNSRSEMNVSTLELGDSALYLCASSVRDRGSEQYFGPGTRLTVT.

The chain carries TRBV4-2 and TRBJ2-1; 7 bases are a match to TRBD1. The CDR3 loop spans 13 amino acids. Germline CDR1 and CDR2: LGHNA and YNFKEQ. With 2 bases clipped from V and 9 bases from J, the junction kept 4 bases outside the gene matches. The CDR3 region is CASSQSTGREQFF. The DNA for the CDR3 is TGTGCCAGCAGCCAATCGACAGGGCGTGAGCAGTTCTTC.

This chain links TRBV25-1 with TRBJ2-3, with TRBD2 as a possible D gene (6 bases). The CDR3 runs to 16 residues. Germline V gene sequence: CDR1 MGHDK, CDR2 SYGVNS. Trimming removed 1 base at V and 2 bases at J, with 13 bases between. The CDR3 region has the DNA TGTGCCAGCAGTGAATTTGGCGGGGATGTCACAGATACGCAGTATTTT. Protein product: CASSEFGGDVTDTQYF.

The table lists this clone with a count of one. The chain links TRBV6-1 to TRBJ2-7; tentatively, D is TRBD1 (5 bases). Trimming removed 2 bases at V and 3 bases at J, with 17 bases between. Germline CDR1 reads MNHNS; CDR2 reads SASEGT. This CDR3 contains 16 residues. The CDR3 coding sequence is TGTGCCAGCAGTGAAAGAGTAGGAGCGCAGGGCTACGAGCAGTACTTC. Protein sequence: CASSERVGAQGYEQYF.

This CDR3 is CASSLENSPLHF. The CDR3 coding sequence is TGCGCCAGCAGCTTGGAGAATTCACCCCTCCACTTT. V is TRBV5-1 and J is TRBJ1-6; D unresolved. V lost 0 bases to trimming and J lost 7 bases, with 2 bases between them. Germline values: CDR1 SGHRS, CDR2 YFSETQ. This CDR3 comprises 12 residues.